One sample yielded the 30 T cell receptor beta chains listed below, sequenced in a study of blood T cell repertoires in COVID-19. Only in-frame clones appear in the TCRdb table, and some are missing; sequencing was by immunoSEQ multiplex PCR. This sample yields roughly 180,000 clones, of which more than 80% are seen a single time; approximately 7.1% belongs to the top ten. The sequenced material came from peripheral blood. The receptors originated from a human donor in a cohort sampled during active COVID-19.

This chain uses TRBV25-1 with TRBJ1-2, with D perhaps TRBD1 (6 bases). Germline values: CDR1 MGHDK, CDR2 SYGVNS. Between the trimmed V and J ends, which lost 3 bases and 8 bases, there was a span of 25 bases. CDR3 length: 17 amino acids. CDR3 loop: CASSDRGGQVAYGGYTF. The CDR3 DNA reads TGTGCCAGCAGTGATCGAGGGGGTCAGGTCGCTTACGGGGGCTACACCTTC.

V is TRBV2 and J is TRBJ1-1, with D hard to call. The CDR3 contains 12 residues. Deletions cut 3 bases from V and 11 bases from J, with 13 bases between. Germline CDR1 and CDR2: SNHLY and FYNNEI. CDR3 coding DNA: TGTGCCAGCAGTGATAATGAGGCATGGGCTTTCTTT. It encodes CASSDNEAWAFF.

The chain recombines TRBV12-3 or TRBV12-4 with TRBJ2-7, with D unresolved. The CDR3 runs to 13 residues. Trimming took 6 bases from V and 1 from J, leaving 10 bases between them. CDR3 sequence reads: CASSRYTSYEQYF. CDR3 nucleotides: TGTGCCAGCAGCAGGTACACTTCCTACGAGCAGTACTTC.

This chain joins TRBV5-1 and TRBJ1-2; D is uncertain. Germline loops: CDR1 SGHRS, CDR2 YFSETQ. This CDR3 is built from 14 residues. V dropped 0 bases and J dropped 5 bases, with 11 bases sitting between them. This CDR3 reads CASSLDGVGYGYTF. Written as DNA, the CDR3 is TGCGCCAGCAGCTTGGACGGGGTGGGATATGGCTACACCTTC.

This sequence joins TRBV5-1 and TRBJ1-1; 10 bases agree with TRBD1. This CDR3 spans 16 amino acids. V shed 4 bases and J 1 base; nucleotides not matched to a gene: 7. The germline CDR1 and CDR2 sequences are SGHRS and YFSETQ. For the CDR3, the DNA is TGCGCCAGCAGCATAGGGACAGGGGCCTCGAACACTGAAGCTTTCTTT. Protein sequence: CASSIGTGASNTEAFF.

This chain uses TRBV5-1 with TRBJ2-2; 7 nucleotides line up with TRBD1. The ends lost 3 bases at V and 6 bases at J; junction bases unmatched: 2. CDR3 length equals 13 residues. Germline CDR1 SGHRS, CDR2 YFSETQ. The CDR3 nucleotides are TGCGCCAGCAGCTCACAGGGGCCCGGGGAGCTGTTTTTT. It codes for CASSSQGPGELFF. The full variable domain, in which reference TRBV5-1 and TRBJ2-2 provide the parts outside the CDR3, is KAGVTQTPRYLIKTRGQQVTLSCSPISGHRSVSWYQQTPGQGLQFLFEYFSETQRNKGNFPGRFSGRQFSNSRSEMNVSTLELGDSALYLCASSSQGPGELFFGEGSRLTVL.

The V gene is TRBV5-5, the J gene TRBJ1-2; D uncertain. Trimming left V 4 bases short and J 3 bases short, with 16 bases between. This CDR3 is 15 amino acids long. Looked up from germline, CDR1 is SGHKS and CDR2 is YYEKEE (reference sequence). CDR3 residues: CASSESLRAHYGYTF. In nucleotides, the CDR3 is TGTGCCAGCAGCGAGTCCTTGCGGGCCCACTATGGCTACACCTTC.

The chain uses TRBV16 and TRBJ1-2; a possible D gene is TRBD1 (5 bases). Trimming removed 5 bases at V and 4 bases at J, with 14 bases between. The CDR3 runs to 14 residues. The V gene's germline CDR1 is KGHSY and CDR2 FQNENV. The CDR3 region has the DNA TGTGCCAGCAGCGAAGGGGCAGAACTCTATGGCTACACCTTC. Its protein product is CASSEGAELYGYTF.

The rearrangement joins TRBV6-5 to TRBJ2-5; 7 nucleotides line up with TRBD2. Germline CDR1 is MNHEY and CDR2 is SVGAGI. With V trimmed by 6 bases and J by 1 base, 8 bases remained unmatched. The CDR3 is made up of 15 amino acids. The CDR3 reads CASSRGAGVQETQYF. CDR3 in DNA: TGTGCCAGCAGCCGCGGGGCGGGGGTCCAAGAGACCCAGTACTTC.

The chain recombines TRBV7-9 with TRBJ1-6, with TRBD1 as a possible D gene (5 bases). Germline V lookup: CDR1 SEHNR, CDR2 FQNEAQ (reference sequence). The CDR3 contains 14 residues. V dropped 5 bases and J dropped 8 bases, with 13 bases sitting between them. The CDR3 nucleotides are TGTGCCAGCAGCCCGACGGGGGAGTATTCACCCCTCCACTTT. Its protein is CASSPTGEYSPLHF.

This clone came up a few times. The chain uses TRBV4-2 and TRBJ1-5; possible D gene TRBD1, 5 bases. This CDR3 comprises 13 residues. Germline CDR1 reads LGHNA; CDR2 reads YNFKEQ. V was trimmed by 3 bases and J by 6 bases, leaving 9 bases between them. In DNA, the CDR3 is TGTGCCAGCAGCCAGGGGCGAGGTCAGCCCCAGCATTTT. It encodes CASSQGRGQPQHF.

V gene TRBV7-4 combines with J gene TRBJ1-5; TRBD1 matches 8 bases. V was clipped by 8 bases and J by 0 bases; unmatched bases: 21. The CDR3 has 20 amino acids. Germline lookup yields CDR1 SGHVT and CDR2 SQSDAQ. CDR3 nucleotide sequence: TGTGCCAGCCCAAATCCTCGCGACAGGGGCCCTGAACTTAGCAATCAGCCCCAGCATTTT. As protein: CASPNPRDRGPELSNQPQHF. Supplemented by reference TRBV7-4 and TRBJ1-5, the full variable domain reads GAGVSQSPRYKVAKRGRDVALRCDSISGHVTLYWYRQTLGQGSEVLTYSQSDAQRDKSGRPSGRFSAERPERSVSTLKIQRTEQGDSAVYLCASPNPRDRGPELSNQPQHFGDGTRLSIL.

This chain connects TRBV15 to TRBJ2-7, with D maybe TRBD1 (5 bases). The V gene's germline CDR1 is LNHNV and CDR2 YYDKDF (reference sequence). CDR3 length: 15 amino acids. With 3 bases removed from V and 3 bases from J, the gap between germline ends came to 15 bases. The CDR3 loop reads CATSRGAQGGYEQYF. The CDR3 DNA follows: TGTGCCACCAGCAGGGGTGCCCAGGGTGGCTACGAGCAGTACTTC.

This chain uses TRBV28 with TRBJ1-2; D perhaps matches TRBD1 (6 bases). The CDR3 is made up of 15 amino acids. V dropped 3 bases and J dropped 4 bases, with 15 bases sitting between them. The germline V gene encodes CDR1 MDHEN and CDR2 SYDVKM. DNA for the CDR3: TGTGCCAGCAGTTTTCCTCGGGGGGGCGTCTATGGCTACACCTTC. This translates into CASSFPRGGVYGYTF.

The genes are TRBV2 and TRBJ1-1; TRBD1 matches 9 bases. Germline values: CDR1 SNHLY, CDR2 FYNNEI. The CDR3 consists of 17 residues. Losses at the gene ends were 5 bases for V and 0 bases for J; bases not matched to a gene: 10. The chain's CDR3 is CASSLPGTGRLNTEAFF. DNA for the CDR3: TGTGCCAGCAGTCTTCCCGGGACAGGGAGACTGAACACTGAAGCTTTCTTT.

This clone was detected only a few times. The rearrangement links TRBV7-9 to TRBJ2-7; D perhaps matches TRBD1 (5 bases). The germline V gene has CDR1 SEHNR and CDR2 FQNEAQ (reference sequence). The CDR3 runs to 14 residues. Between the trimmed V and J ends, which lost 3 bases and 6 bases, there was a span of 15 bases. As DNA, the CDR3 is TGTGCCAGCAGCTTTTCAGGGAATCCGGGCGAGCAGTACTTC. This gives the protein CASSFSGNPGEQYF.

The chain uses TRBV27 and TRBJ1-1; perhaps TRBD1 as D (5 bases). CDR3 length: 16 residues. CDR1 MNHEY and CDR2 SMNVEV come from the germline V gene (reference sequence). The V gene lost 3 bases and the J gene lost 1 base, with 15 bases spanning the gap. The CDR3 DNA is TGTGCCAGCAGTTTGTACGAAGGGGCGGCGAACACTGAAGCTTTCTTT. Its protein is CASSLYEGAANTEAFF.

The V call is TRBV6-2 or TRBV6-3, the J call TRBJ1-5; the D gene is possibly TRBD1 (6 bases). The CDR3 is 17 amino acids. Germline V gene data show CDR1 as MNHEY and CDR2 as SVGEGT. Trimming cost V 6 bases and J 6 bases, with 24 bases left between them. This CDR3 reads CASSPQGLFYEGQPQHF. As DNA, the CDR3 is TGTGCCAGCAGCCCTCAGGGGTTGTTTTATGAAGGTCAGCCCCAGCATTTT.

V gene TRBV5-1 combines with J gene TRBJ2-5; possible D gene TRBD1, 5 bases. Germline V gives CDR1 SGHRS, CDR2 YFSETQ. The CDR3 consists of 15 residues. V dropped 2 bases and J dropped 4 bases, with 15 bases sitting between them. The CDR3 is CASSLTGPNAETQYF. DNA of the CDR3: TGCGCCAGCAGCTTAACAGGCCCTAATGCAGAGACCCAGTACTTC. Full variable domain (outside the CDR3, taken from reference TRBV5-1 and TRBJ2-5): KAGVTQTPRYLIKTRGQQVTLSCSPISGHRSVSWYQQTPGQGLQFLFEYFSETQRNKGNFPGRFSGRQFSNSRSEMNVSTLELGDSALYLCASSLTGPNAETQYFGPGTRLLVL.

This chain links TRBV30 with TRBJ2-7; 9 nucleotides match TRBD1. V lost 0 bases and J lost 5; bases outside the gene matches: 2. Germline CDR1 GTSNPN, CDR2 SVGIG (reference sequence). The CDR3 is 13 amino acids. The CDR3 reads CAWSVGDRDEQYF. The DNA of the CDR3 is TGTGCCTGGAGTGTAGGGGACAGGGACGAGCAGTACTTC.

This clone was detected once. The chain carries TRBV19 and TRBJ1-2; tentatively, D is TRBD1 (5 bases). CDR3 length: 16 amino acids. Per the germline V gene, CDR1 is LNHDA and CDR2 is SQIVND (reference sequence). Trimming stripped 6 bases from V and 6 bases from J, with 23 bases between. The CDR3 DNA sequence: TGTGCCAGTAGCCCCGATTTCCAAGGGGTTGAGAATGGCTACACCTTC. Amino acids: CASSPDFQGVENGYTF.

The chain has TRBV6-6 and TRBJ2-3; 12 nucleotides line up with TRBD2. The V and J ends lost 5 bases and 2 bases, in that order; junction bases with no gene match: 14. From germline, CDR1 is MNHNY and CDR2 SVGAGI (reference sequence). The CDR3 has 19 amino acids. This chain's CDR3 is CASSRGLAGTKKFTDTQYF. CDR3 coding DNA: TGTGCCAGCAGTCGTGGACTAGCGGGAACGAAAAAGTTCACAGATACGCAGTATTTT.

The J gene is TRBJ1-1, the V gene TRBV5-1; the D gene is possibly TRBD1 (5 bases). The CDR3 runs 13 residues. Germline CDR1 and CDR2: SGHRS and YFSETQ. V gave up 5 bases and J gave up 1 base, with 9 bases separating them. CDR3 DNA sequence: TGCGCCAGCAGGCCTCAGGGGAACACTGAAGCTTTCTTT. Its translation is CASRPQGNTEAFF.

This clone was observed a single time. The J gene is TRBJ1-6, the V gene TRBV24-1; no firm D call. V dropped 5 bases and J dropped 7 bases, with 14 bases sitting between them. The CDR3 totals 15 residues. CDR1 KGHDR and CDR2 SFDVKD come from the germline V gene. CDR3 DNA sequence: TGTGCCACCAGTGGGTCCCCGGGGTTGAATTCACCCCTCCACTTT. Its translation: CATSGSPGLNSPLHF.

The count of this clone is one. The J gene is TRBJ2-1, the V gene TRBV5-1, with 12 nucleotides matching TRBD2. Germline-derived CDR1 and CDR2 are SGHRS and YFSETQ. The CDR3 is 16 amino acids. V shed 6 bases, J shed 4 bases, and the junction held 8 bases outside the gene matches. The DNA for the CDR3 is TGCGCCAGCAAACCTAGCGGGGGGGCAGGATACAATGAGCAGTTCTTC. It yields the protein CASKPSGGAGYNEQFF.

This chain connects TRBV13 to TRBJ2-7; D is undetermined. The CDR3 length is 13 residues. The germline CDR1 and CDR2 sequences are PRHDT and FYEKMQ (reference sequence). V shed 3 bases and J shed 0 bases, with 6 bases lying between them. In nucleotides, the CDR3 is TGTGCCAGCAGCTTCGGTGTCTCCTACGAGCAGTACTTC. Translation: CASSFGVSYEQYF.

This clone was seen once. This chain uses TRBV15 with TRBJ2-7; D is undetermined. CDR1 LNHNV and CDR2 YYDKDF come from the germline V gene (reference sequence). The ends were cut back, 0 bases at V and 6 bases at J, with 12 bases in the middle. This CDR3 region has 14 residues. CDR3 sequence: CATSRDAQRLEQYF. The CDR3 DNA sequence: TGTGCCACCAGCAGAGATGCGCAGAGACTCGAGCAGTACTTC.

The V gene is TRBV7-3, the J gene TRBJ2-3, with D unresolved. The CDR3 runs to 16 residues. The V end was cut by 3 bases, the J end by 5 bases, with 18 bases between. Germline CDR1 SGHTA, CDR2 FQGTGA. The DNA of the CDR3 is TGTGCCAGCAGCTTTCTCGCCGGCCCGAGGAGAGATACGCAGTATTTT. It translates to CASSFLAGPRRDTQYF.

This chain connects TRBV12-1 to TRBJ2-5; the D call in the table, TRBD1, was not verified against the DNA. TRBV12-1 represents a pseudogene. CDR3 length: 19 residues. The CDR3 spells CASSARQGAQGPSDETQYF. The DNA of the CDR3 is TGTGCCAGCAGCGCAAGACAGGGGGCTCAGGGGCCATCAGATGAGACCCAGTACTTC.

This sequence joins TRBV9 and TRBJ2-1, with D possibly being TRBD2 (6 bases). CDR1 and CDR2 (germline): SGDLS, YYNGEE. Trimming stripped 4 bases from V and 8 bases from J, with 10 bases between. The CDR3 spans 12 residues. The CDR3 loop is CASSFAGHEQFF. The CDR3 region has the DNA TGTGCCAGCAGCTTTGCGGGGCATGAGCAGTTCTTC.